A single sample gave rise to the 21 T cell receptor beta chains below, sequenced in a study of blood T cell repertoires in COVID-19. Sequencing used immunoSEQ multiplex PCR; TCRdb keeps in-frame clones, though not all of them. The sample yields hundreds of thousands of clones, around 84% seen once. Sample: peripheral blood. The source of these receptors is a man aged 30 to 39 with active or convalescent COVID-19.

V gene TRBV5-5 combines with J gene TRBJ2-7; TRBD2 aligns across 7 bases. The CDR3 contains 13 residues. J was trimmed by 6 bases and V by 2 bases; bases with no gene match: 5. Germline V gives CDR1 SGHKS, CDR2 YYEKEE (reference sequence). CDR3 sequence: CASSFRLAGEQYF. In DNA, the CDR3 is TGTGCCAGCAGCTTTAGACTAGCCGGCGAGCAGTACTTC.

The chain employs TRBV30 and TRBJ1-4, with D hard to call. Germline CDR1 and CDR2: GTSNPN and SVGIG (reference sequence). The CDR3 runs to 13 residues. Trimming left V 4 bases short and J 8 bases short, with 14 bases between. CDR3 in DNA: TGTGCCTGGAAAAGAGGGCACCAAGAAAAACTGTTTTTT. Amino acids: CAWKRGHQEKLFF.

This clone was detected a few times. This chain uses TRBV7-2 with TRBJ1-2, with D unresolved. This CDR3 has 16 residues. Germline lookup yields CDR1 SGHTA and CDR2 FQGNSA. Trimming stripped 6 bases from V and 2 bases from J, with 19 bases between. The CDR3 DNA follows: TGTGCCAGCAGTGCAGGATGGAGGGCAGCCAACTATGGCTACACCTTC. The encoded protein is CASSAGWRAANYGYTF.

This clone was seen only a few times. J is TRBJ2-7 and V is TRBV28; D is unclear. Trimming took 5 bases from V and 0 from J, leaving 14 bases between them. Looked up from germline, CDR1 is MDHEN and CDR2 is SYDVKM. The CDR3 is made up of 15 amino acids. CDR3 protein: CASSPSSRSSYEQYF. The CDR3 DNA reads TGTGCCAGCAGTCCCAGTAGCCGGAGCTCCTACGAGCAGTACTTC.

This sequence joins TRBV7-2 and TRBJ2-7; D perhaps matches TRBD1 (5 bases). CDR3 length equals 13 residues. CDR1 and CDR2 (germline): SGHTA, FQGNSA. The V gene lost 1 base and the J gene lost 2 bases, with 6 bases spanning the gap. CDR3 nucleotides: TGTGCCAGCAGCTTAGGGACAACCTACGAGCAGTACTTC. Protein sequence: CASSLGTTYEQYF.

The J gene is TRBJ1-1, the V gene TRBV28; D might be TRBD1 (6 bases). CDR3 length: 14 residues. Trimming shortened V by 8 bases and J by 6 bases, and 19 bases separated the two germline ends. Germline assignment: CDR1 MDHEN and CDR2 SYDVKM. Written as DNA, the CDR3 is TGTGCCAGCGGCCCGCACAGGGAGCGTGCTGAAGCTTTCTTT. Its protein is CASGPHRERAEAFF. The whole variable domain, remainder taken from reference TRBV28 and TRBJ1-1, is DVKVTQSSRYLVKRTGEKVFLECVQDMDHENMFWYRQDPGLGLRLIYFSYDVKMKEKGDIPEGYSVSREKKERFSLILESASTNQTSMYLCASGPHRERAEAFFGQGTRLTVV.

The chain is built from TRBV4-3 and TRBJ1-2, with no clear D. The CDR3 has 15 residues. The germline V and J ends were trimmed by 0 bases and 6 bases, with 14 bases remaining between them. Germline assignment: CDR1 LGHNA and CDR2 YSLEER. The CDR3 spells CASSQDRVEEDGYTF. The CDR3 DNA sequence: TGCGCCAGCAGCCAAGATCGGGTGGAGGAGGATGGCTACACCTTC.

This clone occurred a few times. CDR3 nucleotides: TGTGCCTGGAGACTAGCGGGAGTGTATGAGCAGTTCTTC. Protein sequence: CAWRLAGVYEQFF. The chain carries TRBV30 and TRBJ2-1; 11 positions agree with TRBD2. Looked up from germline, CDR1 is GTSNPN and CDR2 is SVGIG (reference sequence). The CDR3 sequence is 13 residues long. J lost 8 bases, V lost 3 bases, and 3 bases had no gene match.

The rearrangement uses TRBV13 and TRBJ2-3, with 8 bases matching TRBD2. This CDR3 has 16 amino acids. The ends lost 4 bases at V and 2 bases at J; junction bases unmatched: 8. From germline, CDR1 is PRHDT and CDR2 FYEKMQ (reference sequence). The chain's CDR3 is CASSSNAGGLTDTQYF. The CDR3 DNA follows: TGTGCCAGCAGCTCGAATGCGGGGGGCCTCACAGATACGCAGTATTTT.

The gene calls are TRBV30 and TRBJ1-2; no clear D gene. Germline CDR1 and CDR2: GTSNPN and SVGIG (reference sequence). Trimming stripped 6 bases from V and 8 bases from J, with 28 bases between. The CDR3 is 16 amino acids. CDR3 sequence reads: CACSGRSMILSLGYTF. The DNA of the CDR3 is TGTGCCTGCTCCGGGAGATCGATGATTTTGTCGTTGGGCTACACCTTC.

CDR3 nucleotides: TGTGCCAGCAGAGAGGGCGGGAACACAGATACGCAGTATTTT. Its translation is CASREGGNTDTQYF. The chain employs TRBV28 and TRBJ2-3; tentatively, D is TRBD2 (6 bases). Germline V gene lookup returns CDR1 MDHEN and CDR2 SYDVKM. Deletions cut 6 bases from V and 2 bases from J, with 12 bases between. This CDR3 has 14 amino acids.

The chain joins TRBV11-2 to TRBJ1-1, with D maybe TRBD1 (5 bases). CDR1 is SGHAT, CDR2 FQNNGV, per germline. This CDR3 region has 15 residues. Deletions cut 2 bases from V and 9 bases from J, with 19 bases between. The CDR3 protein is CASSLSPDRNFKAFF. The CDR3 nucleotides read TGTGCCAGCAGCTTATCCCCAGACAGAAACTTTAAAGCTTTCTTT.

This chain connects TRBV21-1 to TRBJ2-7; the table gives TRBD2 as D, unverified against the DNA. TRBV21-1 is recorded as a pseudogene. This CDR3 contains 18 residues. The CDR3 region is CASYRGSQASGIFYEQYF. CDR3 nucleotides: TGTGCCAGCTACAGGGGTTCTCAAGCTAGCGGGATCTTCTACGAGCAGTACTTC.

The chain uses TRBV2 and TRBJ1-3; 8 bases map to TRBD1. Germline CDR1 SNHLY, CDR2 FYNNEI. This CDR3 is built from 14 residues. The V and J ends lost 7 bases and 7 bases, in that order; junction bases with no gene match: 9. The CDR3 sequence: CASTADRAENTIYF. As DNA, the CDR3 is TGTGCCAGCACCGCGGACAGGGCGGAGAACACCATATATTTT.

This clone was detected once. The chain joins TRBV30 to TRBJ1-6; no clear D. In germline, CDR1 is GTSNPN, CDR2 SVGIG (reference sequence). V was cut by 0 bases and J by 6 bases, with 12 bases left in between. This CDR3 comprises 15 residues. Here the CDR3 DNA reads TGTGCCTGGAGTGTACCAGGATATAGTAATTCACCCCTCCACTTT. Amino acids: CAWSVPGYSNSPLHF.

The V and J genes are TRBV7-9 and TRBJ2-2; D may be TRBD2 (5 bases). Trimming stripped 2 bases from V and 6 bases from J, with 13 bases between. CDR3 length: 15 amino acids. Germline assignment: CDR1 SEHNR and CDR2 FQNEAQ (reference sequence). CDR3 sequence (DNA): TGTGCCAGCAGCTTATTTGGGAGAGGGTCCGGGGAGCTGTTTTTT. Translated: CASSLFGRGSGELFF.

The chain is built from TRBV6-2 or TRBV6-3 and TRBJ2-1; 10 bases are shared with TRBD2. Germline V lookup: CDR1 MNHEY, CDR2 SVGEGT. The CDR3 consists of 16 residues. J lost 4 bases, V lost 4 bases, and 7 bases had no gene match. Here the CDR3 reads CASSLSGGASYNEQFF. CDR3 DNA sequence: TGTGCCAGCAGTTTGAGCGGGGGGGCCTCGTACAATGAGCAGTTCTTC.

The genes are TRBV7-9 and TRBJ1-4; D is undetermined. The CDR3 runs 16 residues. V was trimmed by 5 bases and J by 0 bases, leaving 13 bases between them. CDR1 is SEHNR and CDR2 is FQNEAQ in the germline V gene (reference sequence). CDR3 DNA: TGTGCCAGCAGCCCGCTCGGAGATACAACTAATGAAAAACTGTTTTTT. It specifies CASSPLGDTTNEKLFF.

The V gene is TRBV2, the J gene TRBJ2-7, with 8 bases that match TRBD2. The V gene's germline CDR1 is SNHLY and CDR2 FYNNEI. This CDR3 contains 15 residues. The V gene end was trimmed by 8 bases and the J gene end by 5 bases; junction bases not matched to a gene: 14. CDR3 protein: CASLPEAGGSNEQYF. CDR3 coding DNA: TGTGCCAGCCTCCCCGAGGCGGGGGGAAGTAACGAGCAGTACTTC.

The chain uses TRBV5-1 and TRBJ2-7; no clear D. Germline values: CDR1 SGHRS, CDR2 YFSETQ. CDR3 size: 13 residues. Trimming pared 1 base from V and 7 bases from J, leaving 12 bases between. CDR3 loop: CASSLKDSREQYF. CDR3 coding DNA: TGCGCCAGCAGCTTGAAAGACTCGAGGGAGCAGTACTTC.

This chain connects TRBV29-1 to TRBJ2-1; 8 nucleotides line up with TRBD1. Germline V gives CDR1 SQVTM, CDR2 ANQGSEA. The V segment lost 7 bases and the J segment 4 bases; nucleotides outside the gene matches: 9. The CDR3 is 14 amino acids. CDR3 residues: CSDVVQGAYNEQFF. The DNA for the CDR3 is TGCAGCGACGTTGTGCAGGGGGCTTACAATGAGCAGTTCTTC.